These 28 T cell receptor beta chains came from one sample sequenced in a study of PD-1 and CTLA-4 blockade in melanoma. The method was immunoSEQ multiplex PCR; TCRdb's version includes in-frame clones alone and lacks a portion of them. The repertoire holds about 32,000 clones, less than 90% seen once, with approximately 6.4% in the top ten. This sample comprised CD8+ T cells from peripheral blood, obtained from a patient given anti-PD-1 treatment. The source is a human donor with melanoma.

The rearrangement links TRBV11-2 to TRBJ2-2; D uncertain. V was shortened by 1 base and J by 1 base, with 10 bases between the two germline ends. The V gene's germline CDR1 is SGHAT and CDR2 FQNNGV. The CDR3 contains 16 residues. The CDR3 reads CASSLGPGLNTGELFF. For the CDR3, the DNA is TGTGCCAGCAGCTTAGGTCCAGGATTGAACACCGGGGAGCTGTTTTTT. Full variable domain (missing parts from reference TRBV11-2 and TRBJ2-2): EAGVAQSPRYKIIEKRQSVAFWCNPISGHATLYWYQQILGQGPKLLIQFQNNGVVDDSQLPKDRFSAERLKGVDSTLKIQPAKLEDSAVYLCASSLGPGLNTGELFFGEGSRLTVL.

The genes are TRBV23-1 and TRBJ2-1; 7 bases are a match to TRBD1. TRBV23-1 has ORF status, its function being uncertain. The CDR3 sequence is 15 residues long. The junction had 9 bases not matched to a gene; V was cut back by 4 bases and J by 6 bases. The CDR3 loop reads CASSPTGVKGNEQFF. DNA for the CDR3: TGCGCCAGCAGTCCTACAGGGGTTAAGGGCAATGAGCAGTTCTTC.

This chain uses TRBV27 with TRBJ2-1, with 8 positions matching TRBD2. In germline, CDR1 is MNHEY, CDR2 SMNVEV (reference sequence). V was pared by 5 bases and J by 5 bases, with 11 bases of the junction left unmatched. CDR3 size: 16 residues. CDR3: CASSTSAGDLHNEQFF. The CDR3 DNA reads as TGTGCCAGCAGTACCTCAGCGGGGGATTTACACAATGAGCAGTTCTTC.

The J gene is TRBJ2-7, the V gene TRBV5-6; 7 nucleotides align to TRBD1. The V segment lost 2 bases and the J segment 6 bases; nucleotides outside the gene matches: 8. Germline V gene data show CDR1 as SGHDT and CDR2 as YYEEEE. This CDR3 is 14 amino acids long. This chain's CDR3 is CASSLGDSFLEQYF. In DNA, the CDR3 is TGTGCCAGCAGCTTAGGGGACAGCTTTCTCGAGCAGTACTTC.

The chain joins TRBV2 to TRBJ2-3, with D perhaps matching TRBD2 (5 bases). V was trimmed by 7 bases and J by 6 bases, leaving 14 bases between them. The CDR3 extends over 13 amino acids. Germline CDR1 reads SNHLY; CDR2 reads FYNNEI. CDR3 nucleotide sequence: TGTGCCAGCATGGACTCCATGGGTGATACGCAGTATTTT. Translation gives CASMDSMGDTQYF.

The J gene is TRBJ2-5, the V gene TRBV6-2 or TRBV6-3; D is possibly TRBD2 (7 bases). Germline CDR1 and CDR2: MNHEY and SVGEGT. The length of the CDR3 is 13 residues. Trimming took 6 bases from V and 5 from J, leaving 13 bases between them. CDR3 region: CASSGGLRETQYF. CDR3 nucleotides: TGTGCCAGCAGCGGGGGGCTACGGGAGACCCAGTACTTC.

The rearrangement uses TRBV20-1 and TRBJ2-5, with D tentatively TRBD1 or TRBD2 (6 bases each). The CDR3 spans 14 residues. Germline assignment: CDR1 DFQATT and CDR2 SNEGSKA (reference sequence). V shed 3 bases and J shed 2 bases, with 13 bases lying between them. For the CDR3, the DNA is TGCAGTGCTAGTAAGGGGGGATTTCAAGAGACCCAGTACTTC. Translation: CSASKGGFQETQYF.

The V gene is TRBV30, the J gene TRBJ2-2; no reliable D call. Germline V gene lookup returns CDR1 GTSNPN and CDR2 SVGIG (reference sequence). Trimming took 0 bases from V and 0 from J, leaving 11 bases between them. The length of the CDR3 is 16 residues. The CDR3: CAWSVRAVSNTGELFF. For the CDR3, the DNA is TGTGCCTGGAGTGTAAGGGCGGTTTCGAACACCGGGGAGCTGTTTTTT.

This chain links TRBV5-1 with TRBJ2-1; no definite D call. The CDR3 loop spans 12 amino acids. With 0 bases removed from V and 3 bases from J, the gap between germline ends came to 1 base. The germline V gene encodes CDR1 SGHRS and CDR2 YFSETQ. DNA of the CDR3: TGCGCCAGCAGCTTGGACTACAATGAGCAGTTCTTC. It codes for CASSLDYNEQFF.

The chain has TRBV28 and TRBJ1-1; 8 nucleotides line up with TRBD1. The length of the CDR3 is 14 residues. Germline V lookup: CDR1 MDHEN, CDR2 SYDVKM. J lost 4 bases, V lost 2 bases, and 3 bases had no gene match. CDR3 amino acids: CASSLQGAPTEAFF. In DNA, the CDR3 is TGTGCCAGCAGTTTACAGGGGGCGCCCACTGAAGCTTTCTTT.

The chain carries TRBV5-4 and TRBJ2-1; 7 positions match TRBD2. The CDR3 is made up of 13 amino acids. With V trimmed by 4 bases and J by 6 bases, 4 bases remained unmatched. Germline CDR1 is SGHNT and CDR2 is YYREEE (reference sequence). The CDR3 DNA sequence: TGTGCCAGCAGCGATGGGACTATCAATGAGCAGTTCTTC. Translated: CASSDGTINEQFF.

The chain joins TRBV5-1 to TRBJ1-4, with D maybe TRBD1 (6 bases). This CDR3 spans 16 amino acids. V was clipped by 0 bases and J by 8 bases, with 17 bases between them. Germline values: CDR1 SGHRS, CDR2 YFSETQ. CDR3 nucleotides: TGCGCCAGCAGCTTGGGGGGGCAGGGTCGAAGAGAAAAACTGTTTTTT. This codes for CASSLGGQGRREKLFF.

This chain joins TRBV27 and TRBJ2-1; D possibly corresponds to TRBD2 (7 bases). V lost 2 bases, J lost 2 bases, and 10 bases lay in between. Germline values: CDR1 MNHEY, CDR2 SMNVEV (reference sequence). The CDR3 runs 15 residues. CDR3 sequence reads: CASSLGGGAYNEQFF. CDR3 DNA sequence: TGTGCCAGCAGTTTAGGAGGGGGGGCCTACAATGAGCAGTTCTTC.

The chain carries TRBV6-1 and TRBJ1-6; D is unclear. The CDR3 is 13 amino acids. Trimming cost V 2 bases and J 7 bases, with 6 bases left between them. Germline V gene sequence: CDR1 MNHNS, CDR2 SASEGT. The CDR3 region is CASSESENSPLHF. CDR3 nucleotide sequence: TGTGCCAGCAGTGAATCGGAAAATTCACCCCTCCACTTT.

This clone was detected once. The chain links TRBV3-1 (or the pseudogene TRBV3-2) to TRBJ2-7, with TRBD2 matching 7 bases. The germline V gene has CDR1 LGHDT and CDR2 YNNKEL (reference sequence). Trimming at V came to 1 base and at J to 2 bases, leaving 11 bases not matched to a gene. This CDR3 comprises 17 residues. This CDR3 reads CASSQGPSAGVTYEQYF. The CDR3, as DNA: TGTGCCAGCAGCCAAGGCCCGAGTGCGGGGGTTACCTACGAGCAGTACTTC.

The V and J genes are TRBV28 and TRBJ2-1; TRBD1 aligns across 8 bases. CDR1 and CDR2 (germline): MDHEN, SYDVKM. The length of the CDR3 is 11 residues. Unmatched junction bases numbered 3, after V lost 5 bases and J lost 12 bases. The CDR3 is CASSAGTGQFF. CDR3 coding DNA: TGTGCCAGCAGTGCCGGGACAGGGCAGTTCTTC.

The chain employs TRBV20-1 and TRBJ1-3, with D hard to call. Germline CDR1 reads DFQATT; CDR2 reads SNEGSKA (reference sequence). The CDR3 runs to 11 residues. Trimming shortened V by 1 base and J by 4 bases, and 2 bases separated the two germline ends. CDR3 sequence: CSARVGNTIYF. CDR3 bases: TGCAGTGCTAGAGTAGGAAACACCATATATTTT.

The rearrangement links TRBV28 to TRBJ2-7; D perhaps matches TRBD1 (6 bases). The CDR3 is made up of 16 amino acids. V lost 2 bases, J lost 0 bases, and 14 bases lay in between. Germline loops: CDR1 MDHEN, CDR2 SYDVKM. CDR3 amino acids: CASSLRQAYDSYEQYF. The CDR3 DNA is TGTGCCAGCAGTTTACGACAGGCTTACGACTCCTACGAGCAGTACTTC.

The gene calls are TRBV27 and TRBJ2-5; the D gene is possibly TRBD2 (5 bases). This CDR3 is 15 amino acids long. V shed 8 bases and J shed 5 bases, with 21 bases lying between them. CDR1 is MNHEY, CDR2 SMNVEV, per germline (reference sequence). The CDR3 bases are TGTGCCAGCTCTTTAAGGAGCGGAGCTTGGGAGACCCAGTACTTC. Encoded protein: CASSLRSGAWETQYF.

The rearrangement joins TRBV25-1 to TRBJ1-2, with D perhaps matching TRBD1 (5 bases). CDR3 length equals 13 residues. V dropped 3 bases and J dropped 7 bases, with 12 bases sitting between them. Germline lookup yields CDR1 MGHDK and CDR2 SYGVNS. CDR3 DNA: TGTGCCAGCAGTGATCGTTGGGGCTTTGGCTACACCTTC. It translates to CASSDRWGFGYTF.

V is TRBV4-1 and J is TRBJ2-1, with D uncertain. The ends were cut back, 3 bases at V and 5 bases at J, with 5 bases in the middle. The length of the CDR3 is 12 residues. CDR1 is MGHRA, CDR2 YSYEKL, per germline. The CDR3 DNA reads as TGCGCCAGCAGCCATCAGAACAATGAGCAGTTCTTC. It specifies CASSHQNNEQFF.

The V call is TRBV5-4, the J call TRBJ1-2, with TRBD1 identical over 7 bases. Germline lookup yields CDR1 SGHNT and CDR2 YYREEE (reference sequence). This CDR3 comprises 12 residues. V shed 5 bases, J shed 7 bases, and the junction held 5 bases outside the gene matches. CDR3 coding DNA: TGTGCCAGCAGGTTATCAGGGGGTGGCTACACCTTC. Protein sequence: CASRLSGGGYTF.

The chain links TRBV28 to TRBJ2-3; possibly TRBD2 for D (5 bases). There are 15 residues in the CDR3. Trimming removed 5 bases from V and 0 bases from J, with 12 bases in between. CDR1 and CDR2 from the germline V gene are MDHEN and SYDVKM. Here the CDR3 DNA reads TGTGCCAGCAGTCGGGGATTTACTAGCACAGATACGCAGTATTTT. It yields the protein CASSRGFTSTDTQYF.

The rearrangement joins TRBV28 to TRBJ1-2; perhaps TRBD1 as D (6 bases). Trimming shortened V by 6 bases and J by 3 bases, and 11 bases separated the two germline ends. This CDR3 has 13 residues. Germline V gives CDR1 MDHEN, CDR2 SYDVKM. CDR3 region: CASSTQGDYGYTF. CDR3 nucleotides: TGTGCCAGCAGCACACAGGGTGACTATGGCTACACCTTC.

This chain connects TRBV27 to TRBJ1-5; 7 nucleotides agree with TRBD1. The CDR3 is made up of 14 amino acids. Per germline, CDR1 MNHEY and CDR2 SMNVEV (reference sequence). V trimming: 6 bases; J trimming: 3 bases; junction bases outside the gene matches: 5. CDR3 residues: CASSLTGYNQPQHF. The DNA of the CDR3 is TGTGCCAGCAGCCTGACAGGGTACAATCAGCCCCAGCATTTT.

V gene TRBV5-8 combines with J gene TRBJ2-1; D possibly corresponds to TRBD1 (5 bases). The CDR3 has 14 amino acids. Germline assignment: CDR1 SGHTS and CDR2 YDEGEE. Trimming removed 2 bases at V and 10 bases at J, with 16 bases between. The CDR3 sequence: CASSFSETDLEQFF. Here the CDR3 DNA reads TGTGCCAGCAGCTTTTCCGAGACAGATTTAGAGCAGTTCTTC.

The V gene is TRBV6-1, the J gene TRBJ2-5; D gene ambiguous. Germline CDR1 is MNHNS and CDR2 is SASEGT. This CDR3 is 13 amino acids long. The V gene lost 3 bases and the J gene lost 2 bases, with 7 bases spanning the gap. The chain's CDR3 is CASSEWPQETQYF. Here the CDR3 DNA reads TGTGCCAGCAGTGAGTGGCCTCAAGAGACCCAGTACTTC.

The chain joins TRBV11-2 to TRBJ2-2; 8 nucleotides line up with TRBD2. V was clipped by 4 bases and J by 0 bases; unmatched bases: 10. The CDR3 spans 18 residues. Germline assignment: CDR1 SGHAT and CDR2 FQNNGV. The CDR3 protein is CASSSPGSGATNTGELFF. The CDR3 DNA sequence: TGTGCCAGCAGCTCCCCGGGTAGCGGGGCGACGAACACCGGGGAGCTGTTTTTT.